This record covers a single TCR beta chain. Its specificity is unknown. The data stem from a study of beta chain features in type 1 diabetes. Study overall: What patients shared with healthy donors was a similar profile of age, gender and cell yields. Summed over all samples, the examined sorted cells came to roughly 110 million.

Germline V gene data show CDR1 as LNHNV and CDR2 as YYDKDF (reference sequence). The CDR3 sequence is 14 residues long. V gave up 0 bases and J gave up 5 bases, with 10 bases separating them. Reverse transcription of all isolated RNA meant that expressed TCRB transcripts were sequenced. Sequencing used immunoSEQ multiplex PCR; TCRdb keeps in-frame clones, though not all of them. The table has around 170,000 clones, roughly 9.1% seen once. Study findings and constraints: Sampled from patients, naive, central memory and Treg TCRB repertoires appeared more similar than those sampled from healthy donors. The study notes PCR might favor shorter templates equally in patients and controls.

The V gene is TRBV15, the J gene TRBJ2-5; D remains ambiguous. The clonotype comes from a young woman in good health. The material sequenced was central memory CD4+ T cells from blood. As DNA, the CDR3 is TGTGCCACCAGCAGAGATCCGGCGGAGGAGACCCAGTACTTC. Translated: CATSRDPAEETQYF. Full variable domain (missing parts from reference TRBV15 and TRBJ2-5): DAMVIQNPRYQVTQFGKPVTLSCSQTLNHNVMYWYQQKSSQAPKLLFHYYDKDFNNEADTPDNFQSRRPNTSFCFLDIRSPGLGDTAMYLCATSRDPAEETQYFGPGTRLLVL.